The 4 T cell receptor beta chains below all came from one sample that was sequenced in a study of cytomegalovirus exposure and HLA in healthy donors. Researchers ran the PCR with 60 Vbeta and 13 Jbeta primers. Here immunoSEQ multiplex PCR was the method, and the copy in TCRdb shows in-frame clones only, minus some. Seen here are 200,000 to 250,000 clones, approximately 81% observed once, and the top ten hold around 1.2%. Sequenced input: PBMCs. The source of these receptors is a human donor in good health.

The chain employs TRBV29-1 and TRBJ2-1, with 7 bases identical to TRBD2. CDR1 and CDR2 from the germline V gene are SQVTM and ANQGSEA. The length of the CDR3 is 15 residues. Trimming cost V 6 bases and J 4 bases; bases outside gene matches: 12. The CDR3 DNA reads as TGCAGCGTCGCCGTGGGCCTAGCGGCTTACAATGAGCAGTTCTTC. This gives the protein CSVAVGLAAYNEQFF.

The rearrangement joins TRBV9 to TRBJ1-1, with TRBD1 matching 8 bases. Germline CDR1 is SGDLS and CDR2 is YYNGEE. V trimming: 4 bases; J trimming: 4 bases; junction bases outside the gene matches: 6. The CDR3 runs 14 residues. CDR3 sequence reads: CASSTRGLGTEAFF. DNA for the CDR3: TGTGCCAGCAGCACCAGGGGGCTGGGCACTGAAGCTTTCTTT.

This clone appeared a few times. V gene TRBV10-3 combines with J gene TRBJ1-5; TRBD1 matches 10 bases. V gave up 3 bases and J gave up 7 bases; unmatched junction bases: 6. This CDR3 contains 15 residues. Germline CDR1 reads ENHRY; CDR2 reads SYGVKD. The CDR3 region has the DNA TGTGCCATCAGTGACCCGGGACAGGGGACACAGCCCCAGCATTTT. Encoded protein: CAISDPGQGTQPQHF.

The DNA for the CDR3 is TGTGCCAGCAGCCAAGCGGCTAGCCTGACAGATACGCAGTATTTT. Its protein product is CASSQAASLTDTQYF. V is TRBV4-2 and J is TRBJ2-3, with D perhaps matching TRBD2 (5 bases). V lost 1 base and J 3 bases, leaving 11 bases between the germline ends. Per germline, CDR1 LGHNA and CDR2 YNFKEQ. This CDR3 spans 15 amino acids.